This T cell receptor (beta chain) was recovered during a study of shared clonotypes between healthy human individuals. TCRdb's copy holds only in-frame clones and misses some; the assay was immunoSEQ multiplex PCR. The table lists more than 1 million clones, 70% to 80% of them singletons. This CDR3 has 15 amino acids. With 3 bases removed from V and 6 bases from J, the gap between germline ends came to 16 bases. Germline V gene data show CDR1 as SGHNT and CDR2 as YYREEE (reference sequence). This clonotype was obtained from a man in his late teens or twenties in good health. Some clones in this sample may be carry-over from other donors' samples. Sequencing input: memory CD4+ T cells from PBMCs. The subset was: CD45RA-negative fraction. The V and J genes are TRBV5-4 and TRBJ2-1; D assignment may be TRBD1 or TRBD2 (5 bases each). The CDR3 DNA follows: TGTGCCAGCAGCTCCGGGACGGTCGTGGGCAATGAGCAGTTCTTC. Translating it yields CASSSGTVVGNEQFF.